One sample yielded the 9 T cell receptor beta chains listed below, sequenced in a study of cytomegalovirus exposure and HLA in healthy donors. Use of 60 Vbeta and 13 Jbeta primers characterized the PCR. Sequencing used immunoSEQ multiplex PCR; TCRdb keeps in-frame clones, though not all of them. The sample has 120,000 or so clones; approximately 76% are singletons. The material sequenced was PBMCs. Receptor source: a man aged 55-75 years in good health and CMV-seropositive.

The chain recombines TRBV30 with TRBJ1-1; maybe TRBD1 (5 bases). With 1 base removed from V and 3 bases from J, the gap between germline ends came to 9 bases. CDR3 length equals 13 residues. Germline V gives CDR1 GTSNPN, CDR2 SVGIG (reference sequence). The CDR3 region has the DNA TGTGCCTGGAGTGGTCAGGGCCACACTGAAGCTTTCTTT. As protein: CAWSGQGHTEAFF. The full variable domain, with the rest looked up from reference TRBV30 and TRBJ1-1, is SQTIHQWPATLVQPVGSPLSLECTVEGTSNPNLYWYRQAAGRGLQLLFYSVGIGQISSEVPQNLSASRPQDRQFILSSKKLLLSDSGFYLCAWSGQGHTEAFFGQGTRLTVV.

This chain uses TRBV6-6 with TRBJ1-2, with D possibly being TRBD1 (6 bases). CDR3 length equals 14 residues. Germline CDR1 MNHNY, CDR2 SVGAGI (reference sequence). Trimming shortened V by 3 bases and J by 2 bases, and 10 bases separated the two germline ends. This CDR3 is CASSYFTGNYGYTF. In nucleotides, the CDR3 is TGTGCCAGCAGTTATTTCACAGGGAACTATGGCTACACCTTC.

This clone was seen only once. The V gene is TRBV9, the J gene TRBJ2-1; 11 bases are shared with TRBD2. The CDR3 loop spans 15 amino acids. Germline values: CDR1 SGDLS, CDR2 YYNGEE. V lost 1 base and J lost 8; bases outside the gene matches: 5. CDR3: CASSVLAGGGDEQFF. The CDR3 coding sequence is TGTGCCAGCAGCGTACTAGCGGGAGGCGGGGATGAGCAGTTCTTC.

This sequence joins TRBV30 and TRBJ2-3; 9 nucleotides align to TRBD1. The trim removed 3 bases at V and 3 bases at J, leaving 7 bases unmatched. The CDR3 is 15 amino acids. CDR1 GTSNPN and CDR2 SVGIG come from the germline V gene (reference sequence). The CDR3 sequence is CAWSGWDRVTDTQYF. The CDR3 nucleotides read TGTGCCTGGAGCGGGTGGGACAGGGTAACAGATACGCAGTATTTT.

The chain has TRBV5-1 and TRBJ1-1, with 7 nucleotides matching TRBD1. The CDR3 length is 14 residues. The germline V gene encodes CDR1 SGHRS and CDR2 YFSETQ. V lost 0 bases and J lost 1; bases outside the gene matches: 0. CDR3 sequence (DNA): TGCGCCAGCAGCTTGGGGGACAGGAACACTGAAGCTTTCTTT. This gives the protein CASSLGDRNTEAFF.

The chain is built from TRBV7-9 and TRBJ1-2; 8 bases are a match to TRBD1. V lost 5 bases to trimming and J lost 3 bases; unmatched junction nucleotides: 8. This CDR3 comprises 15 residues. Germline V gene sequence: CDR1 SEHNR, CDR2 FQNEAQ (reference sequence). CDR3 bases: TGTGCCAGCAGCAACGCGGGACAGGCGGACTATGGCTACACCTTC. This translates into CASSNAGQADYGYTF.

The chain recombines TRBV9 with TRBJ2-2; TRBD2 agrees at 10 bases. J gave up 4 bases and V 3 bases, and 6 bases lay outside the gene matches. This CDR3 has 16 residues. In germline, CDR1 is SGDLS, CDR2 YYNGEE. The CDR3 loop is CASSGIAGGVTGELFF. Here the CDR3 DNA reads TGTGCCAGCAGCGGTATAGCGGGAGGTGTCACCGGGGAGCTGTTTTTT.

CDR3 loop: CASSSTPGGLTGNTIYF. The CDR3 DNA reads as TGTGCCAGCTCATCCACCCCAGGGGGGCTTACTGGAAACACCATATATTTT. The chain combines TRBV18 with TRBJ1-3; 7 nucleotides match TRBD1. The CDR3 extends over 17 amino acids. Germline V gives CDR1 KGHSH, CDR2 LQKENI. V dropped 5 bases and J dropped 2; count of bases not matched to a gene: 12. Combining the CDR3 with reference TRBV18 and TRBJ1-3 gives the whole variable domain NAGVMQNPRHLVRRRGQEARLRCSPMKGHSHVYWYRQLPEEGLKFMVYLQKENIIDESGMPKERFSAEFPKEGPSILRIQQVVRGDSAAYFCASSSTPGGLTGNTIYFGEGSWLTVV.

V and J are TRBV28 and TRBJ1-1; the D is unclear. The CDR3 totals 12 residues. V lost 10 bases to trimming and J lost 3 bases, with 12 bases between them. CDR1 and CDR2 (germline): MDHEN, SYDVKM. CDR3 sequence reads: CATSSGYTEAFF. The CDR3 nucleotides read TGTGCCACCTCATCGGGGTACACTGAAGCTTTCTTT.